Included here is one T cell receptor (beta chain) sequence, with context. Its antigen is as yet unknown. The data derive from a study of T cells in tuberculosis. Study-wide points: Active tuberculosis cases were adults; controls were adolescents. Active tuberculosis TCR-alpha repertoires lay closer to GMM-specific TCRs than IGRA-negative controls, suggesting clonal expansion.

Assay used: immunoSEQ multiplex PCR; TCRdb lists only in-frame clones, some missing. This table holds more than 40,000 clones, about 95% found once. CDR3 size: 15 residues. Germline loops: CDR1 MNHEY, CDR2 SMNVEV (reference sequence). V gave up 7 bases and J gave up 6 bases; unmatched junction bases: 9. The TCR sequence derives from a donor between 10 and 35 years old with latent tuberculosis or without tuberculosis infection. Some clones in this sample may be carry-over from other donors' samples. The chain is built from TRBV27 and TRBJ2-2, with 9 bases aligning to TRBD1. The sequenced material came from PBMCs. The CDR3 sequence is CASKNGQGISGELFF. Written as DNA, the CDR3 is TGTGCCAGCAAAAATGGACAGGGGATATCCGGGGAGCTGTTTTTT.